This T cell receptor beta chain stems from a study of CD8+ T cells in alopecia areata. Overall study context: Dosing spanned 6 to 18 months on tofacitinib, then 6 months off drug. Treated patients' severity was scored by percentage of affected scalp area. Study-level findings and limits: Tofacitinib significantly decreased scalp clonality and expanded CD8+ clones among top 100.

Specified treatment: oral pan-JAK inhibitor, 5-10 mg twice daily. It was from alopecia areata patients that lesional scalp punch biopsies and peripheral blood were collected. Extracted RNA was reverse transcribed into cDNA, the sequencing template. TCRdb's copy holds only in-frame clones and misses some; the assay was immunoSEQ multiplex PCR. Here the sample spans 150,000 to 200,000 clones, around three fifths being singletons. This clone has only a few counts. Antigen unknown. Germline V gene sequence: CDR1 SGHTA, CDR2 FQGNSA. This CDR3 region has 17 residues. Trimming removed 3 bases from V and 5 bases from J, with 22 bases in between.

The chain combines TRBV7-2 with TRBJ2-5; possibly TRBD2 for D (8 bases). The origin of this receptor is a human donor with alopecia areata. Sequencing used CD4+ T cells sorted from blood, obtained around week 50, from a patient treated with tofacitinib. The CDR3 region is CASSLLGGLAGGETQYF. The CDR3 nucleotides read TGTGCCAGCAGCTTGTTAGGCGGACTAGCAGGGGGGGAGACCCAGTACTTC.